One sample yielded the 26 T cell receptor beta chains listed below, sequenced in a study of blood T cell repertoires in COVID-19. This table comes from immunoSEQ multiplex PCR, and its TCRdb copy is limited to in-frame clones, with some not included. This sample yields about 180,000 clones, of which around 87% are seen a single time; 2.5% belongs to the top ten. Material for sequencing was peripheral blood. All receptors derive from a man between 40 and 49 years old with active or convalescent COVID-19.

The chain joins TRBV9 to TRBJ1-6, with D possibly matching TRBD1 (5 bases). Trimming removed 0 bases at V and 10 bases at J, with 14 bases between. The CDR3 is 15 amino acids. Germline lookup yields CDR1 SGDLS and CDR2 YYNGEE. The DNA for the CDR3 is TGTGCCAGCAGCGTAGCTATAGGGGTAGGATCACCCCTCCACTTT. Its translation is CASSVAIGVGSPLHF.

The chain combines TRBV6-5 with TRBJ2-1; 7 bases match TRBD1. CDR1 is MNHEY, CDR2 SVGAGI, per germline. CDR3 size: 14 residues. The V gene end was trimmed by 6 bases and the J gene end by 3 bases; junction bases not matched to a gene: 5. The CDR3 DNA follows: TGTGCCAGCAGGAACCGGGACAGCTACAATGAGCAGTTCTTC. Protein: CASRNRDSYNEQFF.

J is TRBJ1-1 and V is TRBV5-1; unclear D gene. CDR1 and CDR2 (germline): SGHRS, YFSETQ. This CDR3 has 15 amino acids. Trimming took off 4 bases at V and 4 bases at J, with 17 bases between the two ends. The CDR3 protein is CASSNTRVTGTEAFF. The CDR3 DNA sequence: TGCGCCAGCAGCAACACCCGGGTTACGGGCACTGAAGCTTTCTTT.

This CDR3 is CASSLPRRGTEAFF. CDR3 DNA: TGCGCCAGCAGCTTGCCCCGGAGGGGCACTGAAGCTTTCTTT. The J gene is TRBJ1-1, the V gene TRBV5-1, with D perhaps matching TRBD1 (5 bases). Between the trimmed V and J ends, which lost 1 base and 4 bases, there was a span of 11 bases. The CDR3 is made up of 14 amino acids. Germline V gives CDR1 SGHRS, CDR2 YFSETQ.

The chain joins TRBV11-2 to TRBJ1-1, with 7 bases fitting TRBD1. CDR1 and CDR2 (germline): SGHAT, FQNNGV. The CDR3 has 17 residues. V was pared by 0 bases and J by 3 bases, with 10 bases of the junction left unmatched. The CDR3 is CASSLEAGGRVYTEAFF. The CDR3 nucleotides read TGTGCCAGCAGCTTAGAGGCAGGGGGAAGGGTGTACACTGAAGCTTTCTTT.

This clone was recorded only once. V is TRBV7-8 and J is TRBJ2-3; the D gene is possibly TRBD2 (6 bases). The CDR3 covers 15 residues. The germline V and J ends were trimmed by 6 bases and 0 bases, with 13 bases remaining between them. Germline V gene sequence: CDR1 SGHVS, CDR2 FQNEAQ. The CDR3: CASRAPGGSTDTQYF. The CDR3 nucleotides read TGTGCCAGCAGGGCCCCCGGGGGAAGCACAGATACGCAGTATTTT. Using reference TRBV7-8 and TRBJ2-3 for the parts outside the CDR3, the full variable domain is GAGVSQSPRYKVAKRGQDVALRCDPISGHVSLFWYQQALGQGPEFLTYFQNEAQLDKSGLPSDRFFAERPEGSVSTLKIQRTQQEDSAVYLCASRAPGGSTDTQYFGPGTRLTVL.

The chain links TRBV28 to TRBJ1-3; D uncertain. V lost 3 bases to trimming and J lost 0 bases, with 3 bases between them. The CDR3 extends over 13 amino acids. CDR1 is MDHEN and CDR2 is SYDVKM in the germline V gene. This CDR3 is CASSFSSGNTIYF. CDR3 bases: TGTGCCAGCAGTTTCAGCTCTGGAAACACCATATATTTT.

The rearrangement joins TRBV30 to TRBJ1-6; the D gene is possibly TRBD1 (5 bases). The CDR3 runs 13 residues. V dropped 2 bases and J dropped 14 bases, with 16 bases sitting between them. Looked up from germline, CDR1 is GTSNPN and CDR2 is SVGIG (reference sequence). The CDR3 sequence is CAWSSQGKATLHF. The CDR3 DNA reads TGTGCCTGGAGTTCGCAGGGAAAAGCGACCCTCCACTTT. Complete variable domain (other parts from reference TRBV30 and TRBJ1-6): SQTIHQWPATLVQPVGSPLSLECTVEGTSNPNLYWYRQAAGRGLQLLFYSVGIGQISSEVPQNLSASRPQDRQFILSSKKLLLSDSGFYLCAWSSQGKATLHFGNGTRLTVT.

The chain employs TRBV10-3 and TRBJ1-2; 7 nucleotides agree with TRBD1. V lost 4 bases to trimming and J lost 8 bases; unmatched junction nucleotides: 4. CDR1 ENHRY and CDR2 SYGVKD come from the germline V gene. This CDR3 region has 12 residues. The CDR3 region has the DNA TGTGCCATCAGTGTGAACAGGGGCGGCTACACCTTC. Translating gives CAISVNRGGYTF.

This chain connects TRBV11-2 to TRBJ1-4, with TRBD1 as a possible D gene (6 bases). This CDR3 has 13 amino acids. Looked up from germline, CDR1 is SGHAT and CDR2 is FQNNGV. The ends were cut back, 5 bases at V and 8 bases at J, with 12 bases in the middle. The CDR3 reads CASSPTGNEKLFF. CDR3 in DNA: TGTGCCAGCAGCCCTACAGGGAACGAAAAACTGTTTTTT.

This chain uses TRBV2 with TRBJ2-3; D is unclear. CDR3 length: 13 amino acids. V was trimmed by 4 bases and J by 4 bases, leaving 9 bases between them. From germline, CDR1 is SNHLY and CDR2 FYNNEI. In nucleotides, the CDR3 is TGTGCCAGCAGTGGCGAGCAAGCAGATACGCAGTATTTT. It is translated as CASSGEQADTQYF.

The chain employs TRBV10-2 and TRBJ2-7; 7 nucleotides match TRBD1. V lost 8 bases, J lost 5 bases, and 15 bases stayed unmatched. The CDR3 extends over 15 amino acids. From germline, CDR1 is WSHSY and CDR2 SAAADI. The CDR3: CASYDPPGGSNEQYF. The CDR3 DNA reads as TGCGCCAGCTATGACCCCCCAGGGGGTTCTAACGAGCAGTACTTC.

V is TRBV9 and J is TRBJ2-2; 8 nucleotides match TRBD2. J lost 4 bases, V lost 0 bases, and 5 bases had no gene match. There are 16 residues in the CDR3. Germline CDR1 and CDR2: SGDLS and YYNGEE. The CDR3: CASSVGDRGGTGELFF. CDR3 in DNA: TGTGCCAGCAGCGTAGGTGATCGGGGGGGCACCGGGGAGCTGTTTTTT.

The chain employs TRBV5-6 and TRBJ1-1; 7 bases agree with TRBD1. The CDR3 is 12 amino acids. CDR1 is SGHDT, CDR2 YYEEEE, per germline. V lost 5 bases, J lost 4 bases, and 2 bases stayed unmatched. The CDR3 sequence is CASRRTGTEAFF. As DNA, the CDR3 is TGTGCCAGCAGACGGACAGGCACTGAAGCTTTCTTT.

This chain links TRBV18 with TRBJ2-1; 14 positions agree with TRBD2. The germline CDR1 and CDR2 sequences are KGHSH and LQKENI. CDR3 length: 15 residues. With 6 bases clipped from V and 9 bases from J, the junction kept 7 bases outside the gene matches. This chain's CDR3 is CASSSGLAGAGEQFF. The CDR3 nucleotides read TGTGCCAGCTCGTCGGGACTAGCGGGGGCCGGTGAGCAGTTCTTC.

The chain uses TRBV2 and TRBJ1-6, with D possibly matching TRBD1 (5 bases). Trimming shortened V by 6 bases and J by 0 bases, and 9 bases separated the two germline ends. Per germline, CDR1 SNHLY and CDR2 FYNNEI. The CDR3 has 15 residues. The CDR3 here is CASSVQDSYNSPLHF. As DNA, the CDR3 is TGTGCCAGCAGCGTACAGGACTCCTATAATTCACCCCTCCACTTT.

The genes are TRBV4-2 and TRBJ1-6; 10 positions agree with TRBD1. The germline CDR1 and CDR2 sequences are LGHNA and YNFKEQ. The CDR3 has 17 amino acids. Trimming at V came to 0 bases and at J to 6 bases, leaving 5 bases not matched to a gene. For the CDR3, the DNA is TGTGCCAGCAGCCAAGATTGGGGGACAGGGGCTAATTCACCCCTCCACTTT. Its protein is CASSQDWGTGANSPLHF.

There are a few counts of this clone. The chain links TRBV25-1 to TRBJ1-6; D unclear. Germline V lookup: CDR1 MGHDK, CDR2 SYGVNS. The CDR3 runs 13 residues. The V end lost 4 bases, the J end lost 7 bases, and 8 bases lay between the germline ends. The CDR3 DNA follows: TGTGCCAGCAGTGCCACATGGAATTCACCCCTCCACTTT. Amino acids: CASSATWNSPLHF.

This clone has a handful of counts. The chain is built from TRBV29-1 and TRBJ1-1, with 8 bases aligning to TRBD1. The CDR3 covers 11 residues. Germline V gene sequence: CDR1 SQVTM, CDR2 ANQGSEA. J gave up 10 bases and V 4 bases, and 5 bases lay outside the gene matches. Written as DNA, the CDR3 is TGCAGCGTTGGTCCCGACAGGGGAGCTTTCTTT. Translation: CSVGPDRGAFF.

The chain links TRBV6-6 to TRBJ2-7; D gene ambiguous. CDR1 and CDR2 from the germline V gene are MNHNY and SVGAGI (reference sequence). This CDR3 has 11 residues. Deletions cut 0 bases from V and 6 bases from J, with 3 bases between. For the CDR3, the DNA is TGTGCCAGCAGTTACTCCCGCGAGCAGTACTTC. Translating gives CASSYSREQYF.

V and J are TRBV9 and TRBJ2-7; TRBD2 agrees at 10 bases. Germline values: CDR1 SGDLS, CDR2 YYNGEE. Losses at the gene ends were 0 bases for V and 1 base for J; bases not matched to a gene: 1. The CDR3 consists of 15 residues. CDR3 loop: CASSVGTSGSYEQYF. The CDR3 DNA is TGTGCCAGCAGCGTAGGGACTAGCGGTTCCTACGAGCAGTACTTC.

V and J are TRBV3-1 (or the pseudogene TRBV3-2) and TRBJ2-7, with a possible D match to TRBD2 (5 bases). The CDR3 is 14 amino acids. The V end lost 2 bases, the J end lost 4 bases, and 12 bases lay between the germline ends. Germline V CDR1 and CDR2: LGHDT, YNNKEL (reference sequence). CDR3 region: CASSQPETGYEQYF. The CDR3, as DNA: TGTGCCAGCAGCCAACCTGAGACGGGGTACGAGCAGTACTTC.

The chain combines TRBV6-6 with TRBJ2-7; 8 nucleotides agree with TRBD1. Trimming cost V 7 bases and J 6 bases; bases outside gene matches: 5. The CDR3 is 12 residues long. From germline, CDR1 is MNHNY and CDR2 SVGAGI (reference sequence). CDR3 in amino acids: CASTLTGVEQYF. The CDR3 DNA follows: TGTGCCAGCACCTTGACAGGGGTCGAGCAGTACTTC.

This rearrangement joins TRBV2 to TRBJ1-2, with D perhaps matching TRBD1 (5 bases). This CDR3 is 14 amino acids long. CDR1 SNHLY and CDR2 FYNNEI come from the germline V gene. V was trimmed by 6 bases and J by 7 bases, leaving 18 bases between them. The CDR3 DNA reads TGTGCCAGCAGAGGGTACGGGGGGGAAAGTGGCTACACCTTC. Protein product: CASRGYGGESGYTF. Full variable domain (rest looked up from reference TRBV2 and TRBJ1-2): EPEVTQTPSHQVTQMGQEVILRCVPISNHLYFYWYRQILGQKVEFLVSFYNNEISEKSEIFDDQFSVERPDGSNFTLKIRSTKLEDSAMYFCASRGYGGESGYTFGSGTRLTVV.

V usage is TRBV5-1 and J usage is TRBJ1-2; D gene ambiguous. This CDR3 is built from 13 residues. V was shortened by 0 bases and J by 4 bases, with 7 bases between the two germline ends. Germline CDR1 SGHRS, CDR2 YFSETQ. This CDR3 reads CASSLAGSYGYTF. The CDR3 coding sequence is TGCGCCAGCAGCTTGGCGGGGAGCTATGGCTACACCTTC.

This clone came up once. Relative to the germline gene, one junction end is altered; a read error may explain this. The V call is TRBV10-3, the J call TRBJ1-1; no definite D call. The CDR3 has 15 residues. Germline V gene data show CDR1 as ENHRY and CDR2 as SYGVKD. The CDR3 is CAISESAGRNAEAFF. In DNA, the CDR3 is TGTGCCATCAGTGAGTCGGCGGGCAGGAACGCTGAAGCTTTCTTT.